This T cell receptor beta chain was observed in a study of tumor-infiltrating lymphocytes in primary liver carcinoma. Background on the study: Staging of the tumors gave T1-T3 N0M0, with widths of about 4.2 to 10 cm.

The germline V gene has CDR1 MGHRA and CDR2 YSYEKL. The CDR3 loop spans 17 amino acids. Findings and caveats of the study: All five tumor regions shared only about 8-24% of top clones.

For this clonotype: What it binds is not known. One end of the junction varies from germline; a read error may be responsible.

Unsorted bulk tissue, about 20-32 mg of it, served as the source for co-extraction of RNA and DNA. Making TCR beta cDNA involved approximately 0.5 ug total RNA and a constant-region primer. For TCR beta, libraries were produced by three nested multiplex PCR rounds using slightly modified ARM-PCR. The first two PCR rounds used TRBV1-TRBV30 forward primers with a C-beta reverse primer, approximately 11 cycles each. A single record per CDR3 protein comes from TCRdb applying MiXCR to the multiplex PCR reads. The sample records about 99,000 distinct CDR3 sequences, approximately 71% being singletons. The clonotype was recovered from a woman aged 55-70 years with primary liver carcinoma and hepatitis B virus infection. The chain links TRBV4-1 to TRBJ1-1; D call uncertain. The sample was liver tumor tissue from sampling region 5. The subset: tumor region T5, tumor centre. The chain's CDR3 is CASSQDPQRALNTGAFF. The DNA of the CDR3 is TGCGCCAGCAGCCAAGACCCACAGAGAGCCTTGAACACTGGAGCTTTCTTT.